This is a list of T cell receptor beta chains from one sample in a study of beta chain features in type 1 diabetes. The repertoire was sequenced with immunoSEQ multiplex PCR; TCRdb's copy has only in-frame clones and lacks some. The repertoire holds approximately 100,000 clones, almost 40% seen once, with around 0.07% in the top ten. Material for sequencing was stem cell memory CD4+ T cells from blood. The receptor source for this set is a young woman in good health. CDR3s leave out the opening cysteine and the closing phenylalanine or tryptophan.

v_call	j_call	cdr3_aa
TRBV7-9	TRBJ2-5	ASGKGWAGDGQETQY
TRBV29-1	TRBJ2-3	SVAGTGGLYTQY
TRBV4-1	TRBJ1-5	ASSQVGANQPQH
TRBV14	TRBJ2-1	ASSQELLGSREQF
TRBV5-4	TRBJ2-5	ASSRPREETQY
TRBV7-9	TRBJ1-1	ASSLEVGREAF
TRBV5-6	TRBJ2-4	ASSRTGQLNIQY
TRBV28	TRBJ1-5	ASSQGQAFEH
TRBV19	TRBJ1-4	ASTAGAANEKLF
TRBV18	TRBJ2-2	ASSPTGARTGELF
TRBV6-5	TRBJ2-7	ASSTDPAQRYEQY
TRBV5-1	TRBJ2-1	ASSLGASGSVYEQF
TRBV28	TRBJ1-4	ASSGTVKEKLF
TRBV18	TRBJ1-1	ASSADTNTEAF
TRBV9	TRBJ1-2	ASSPRIRDYGYT
TRBV27	TRBJ2-4	ASSGTRGNIQY
TRBV6-6	TRBJ2-1	ASRTDGYSYNEQF
TRBV27	TRBJ1-5	ASRASNQPQH
TRBV7-9	TRBJ1-2	ASSLGQGRAAGYT
TRBV5-4	TRBJ2-1	ASRGGDNEQF
TRBV6-1	TRBJ1-5	ASAGTGVSQPQH
TRBV4-2	NA	ASSHGLAGGREQY
TRBV5-6	TRBJ1-2	ASSRTGGSYGYT
TRBV7-2	TRBJ2-7	ASSLGLAGGIEQY
TRBV7-2	TRBJ2-3	ASSPPTRRGATDTQY
TRBV19	TRBJ2-7	ASTISAGGSYEQY
TRBV23-1	NA	AIGQGDEQY
TRBV11-2	TRBJ2-3	ASSLVLLDYPYADTQY
TRBV28	TRBJ1-2	ASSPTGAYGYT
TRBV18	TRBJ2-7	ASSRSGSYEQY
TRBV25-1	TRBJ1-2	ASSGLIYGYT
TRBV6-5	TRBJ2-7	ASKRMTGSDEQY
TRBV28	TRBJ1-1	ASSRGGRGLTEAF
TRBV27	TRBJ2-1	ASTYQPPTGDNEQF
TRBV7-9	TRBJ2-1	ASNPPRLAGGNSYNEQF
TRBV11-2	TRBJ1-4	ASSWRASPATNEKLF
TRBV5-1	TRBJ2-5	ASSLVARTSVQETQY
TRBV29-1	TRBJ2-7	SVRLAGTYEQY
TRBV13	TRBJ2-1	ASSLETSGSIEAEQF
TRBV7-2	TRBJ2-1	ASSPGFLAGVVNEQF
TRBV20-1	TRBJ2-1	SARAGARF
TRBV28	TRBJ2-4	ASSPGQKNIQY
TRBV30	TRBJ2-1	AWSAPGTSGRALYNEQF
TRBV2	TRBJ2-3	ASSISRTSGLADTQY
TRBV18	TRBJ1-5	ASSPPGGQGPQPQH
TRBV2	TRBJ2-1	ASKRRETAEQF
TRBV2	TRBJ2-1	ASRRLAGAINEQF
TRBV5-1	TRBJ2-3	ASSDSGGTQY
TRBV11-2	TRBJ2-3	ASSPGLAVDTQY
TRBV30	TRBJ1-4	AWSVQGKKLF
TRBV19	TRBJ1-2	ASSRQFYGYT
TRBV10-2	TRBJ2-2	ASSLAGRAGELF
TRBV7-2	TRBJ2-7	ASTLGTDTFVYEQY